The 13 T cell receptor beta chains presented below share a single source sample, sequenced in a study of T-cell reconstitution after alpha-beta-depleted transplantation in children. Molecular barcoding with unique molecular identifiers was used for the TCRbeta library. A single record per CDR3 protein comes from TCRdb applying MiXCR to the PCR reads. The sample includes 400,000 to 550,000 distinct CDR3 sequences, about 10% of them seen just once. Sequenced material: PBMCs, taken before TCRalphabeta/CD19-depleted stem cell transplant. These receptors were collected from a child aged 2 to 15 with inherited bone marrow failure, due to receive a stem cell transplant.

The V call is TRBV6-4, the J call TRBJ2-3; D gene ambiguous. Trimming left V 6 bases short and J 0 bases short, with 16 bases between. The germline gives CDR1 MRHNA, CDR2 SNTAGT. The CDR3 contains 16 residues. CDR3 loop: CASSETPFPSTDTQYF. CDR3 coding DNA: TGTGCCAGCAGCGAGACACCCTTCCCTAGCACAGATACGCAGTATTTT.

This clonotype was counted ten times or more. The chain has TRBV7-9 and TRBJ2-1; D is unclear. The germline V gene has CDR1 SEHNR and CDR2 FQNEAQ (reference sequence). CDR3 length: 12 amino acids. V lost 1 base, J lost 8 bases, and 6 bases lay in between. The CDR3 reads CASSLGTYEQFF. The CDR3 bases are TGTGCCAGCAGCTTAGGGACGTATGAGCAGTTCTTC.

Many counts were recorded for this clonotype. In DNA, the CDR3 is TGTGCCACCAGTGACCCTAGGAACGACAGGGGTGAGACCCAGTACTTC. Its translation: CATSDPRNDRGETQYF. The chain combines TRBV24-1 with TRBJ2-5; 8 bases match TRBD1. Germline V gene sequence: CDR1 KGHDR, CDR2 SFDVKD. Unmatched junction bases numbered 11, after V lost 4 bases and J lost 5 bases. The CDR3 has 16 amino acids.

This clonotype appeared many times. This chain uses TRBV15 with TRBJ1-5; D is perhaps TRBD1 (5 bases). The CDR3 is 16 residues long. Germline V lookup: CDR1 LNHNV, CDR2 YYDKDF (reference sequence). Trimming took 0 bases from V and 5 from J, leaving 14 bases between them. CDR3 sequence: CATSRDGAREDQPQHF. DNA for the CDR3: TGTGCCACCAGCAGAGATGGGGCCAGGGAGGATCAGCCCCAGCATTTT. The variable domain in full, with the rest retrieved from reference TRBV15 and TRBJ1-5, is DAMVIQNPRYQVTQFGKPVTLSCSQTLNHNVMYWYQQKSSQAPKLLFHYYDKDFNNEADTPDNFQSRRPNTSFCFLDIRSPGLGDTAMYLCATSRDGAREDQPQHFGDGTRLSIL.

The CDR3 bases are TGCAGTGCCCCTCGGACAGGGTTAACGGGGGGTGAGCAGTTCTTC. This translates into CSAPRTGLTGGEQFF. The V gene is TRBV20-1, the J gene TRBJ2-1; a weak D match, TRBD1 (8 bases). The CDR3 has 15 amino acids. Germline V lookup: CDR1 DFQATT, CDR2 SNEGSKA (reference sequence). Trimming removed 6 bases from V and 9 bases from J, with 24 bases in between.

This clonotype was seen ten or more times. J is TRBJ2-5 and V is TRBV5-1; D tentatively reads TRBD1 or TRBD2 (5 bases each). Germline V CDR1 and CDR2: SGHRS, YFSETQ. The V and J ends lost 3 bases and 0 bases respectively, with 12 bases between them. The CDR3 covers 15 residues. DNA for the CDR3: TGCGCCAGCAGCTGGGGCGGGTCGTACCAAGAGACCCAGTACTTC. Protein sequence: CASSWGGSYQETQYF.

At least ten counts were recorded for this clonotype. V is TRBV4-1 and J is TRBJ1-5; TRBD1 agrees at 7 bases. From germline, CDR1 is MGHRA and CDR2 YSYEKL. The junction had 5 bases not matched to a gene; V was cut back by 4 bases and J by 5 bases. The CDR3 has 14 residues. CDR3 protein: CASSLDREDQPQHF. CDR3 DNA sequence: TGCGCCAGCAGCCTAGACAGGGAGGATCAGCCCCAGCATTTT.

The chain couples TRBV12-3 or TRBV12-4 to TRBJ1-1, with a weak D call TRBD1 (5 bases). Trimming removed 7 bases from V and 5 bases from J, with 14 bases in between. The CDR3 extends over 13 amino acids. This CDR3 reads CASKYEGFTEAFF. In nucleotides, the CDR3 is TGTGCCAGCAAATACGAGGGGTTTACTGAAGCTTTCTTT.

This rearrangement joins TRBV10-3 to TRBJ1-1; D uncertain. Germline CDR1 reads ENHRY; CDR2 reads SYGVKD. The CDR3 is 15 amino acids. Trimming removed 0 bases at V and 3 bases at J, with 11 bases between. The DNA of the CDR3 is TGTGCCATCAGTGAGTCCTTCGTCGGGGACACTGAAGCTTTCTTT. Protein sequence: CAISESFVGDTEAFF.

This clonotype was picked up many times. The chain uses TRBV5-1 and TRBJ2-1; 9 nucleotides agree with TRBD2. In germline, CDR1 is SGHRS, CDR2 YFSETQ. The CDR3 extends over 16 amino acids. V was pared by 0 bases and J by 2 bases, with 3 bases of the junction left unmatched. CDR3 region: CASSLAAGGPYNEQFF. For the CDR3, the DNA is TGCGCCAGCAGCTTGGCCGCGGGAGGGCCCTACAATGAGCAGTTCTTC.

This clonotype was seen repeatedly, ten times or more. The chain recombines TRBV27 with TRBJ2-3; TRBD2 matches at 13 bases. This CDR3 has 18 residues. V lost 7 bases, J lost 1 base, and 11 bases stayed unmatched. Germline CDR1 and CDR2: MNHEY and SMNVEV (reference sequence). The CDR3 loop is CASNPLGLAGLRTDTQYF. Written as DNA, the CDR3 is TGTGCCAGCAATCCATTGGGACTAGCGGGACTCCGCACAGATACGCAGTATTTT.

This clonotype was detected a few times. J is TRBJ2-4 and V is TRBV3-1; maybe TRBD2 (5 bases). The CDR3 has 16 residues. Trimming stripped 0 bases from V and 6 bases from J, with 15 bases between. The germline V gene has CDR1 LGHDT and CDR2 YNNKEL (reference sequence). CDR3 amino acids: CASSQESLAGINIQYF. CDR3 in DNA: TGTGCCAGCAGCCAAGAGTCGCTAGCCGGGATAAACATTCAGTACTTC.

This clonotype was detected many times. This chain joins TRBV30 and TRBJ2-1, with TRBD1 matching over 10 bases. CDR1 is GTSNPN, CDR2 SVGIG, per germline (reference sequence). The CDR3 totals 16 residues. V trimming: 3 bases; J trimming: 4 bases; junction bases outside the gene matches: 9. CDR3 bases: TGTGCCTGGAGGGGAGGGACAGGGGTAATGTACAATGAGCAGTTCTTC. Residues: CAWRGGTGVMYNEQFF.